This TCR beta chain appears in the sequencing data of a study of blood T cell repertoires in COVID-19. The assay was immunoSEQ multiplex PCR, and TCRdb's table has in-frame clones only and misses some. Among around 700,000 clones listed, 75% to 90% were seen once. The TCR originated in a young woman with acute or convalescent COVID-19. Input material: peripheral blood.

The CDR3 DNA reads as TGTGCCAGTAGTATGTGGGGGGACACTGAAGCTTTCTTT. This translates into CASSMWGDTEAFF. This chain uses TRBV19 with TRBJ1-1, with D possibly TRBD1 on 5 matching bases. Germline CDR1 LNHDA, CDR2 SQIVND (reference sequence). With 3 bases removed from V and 3 bases from J, the gap between germline ends came to 8 bases. The CDR3 spans 13 residues.